The T cell receptor (beta chain) described here comes from a study of T cell changes during pregnancy in multiple sclerosis. This CDR3 contains 15 residues. From germline, CDR1 is SGDLS and CDR2 YYNGEE. V was shortened by 0 bases and J by 3 bases, with 13 bases between the two germline ends. Clones were sequenced by immunoSEQ multiplex PCR, and TCRdb holds only the in-frame ones, with some missing. The table lists under 30,000 clones, roughly nine tenths of them singletons. J is TRBJ2-7 and V is TRBV9; unclear D gene. Sequenced here: CD8+ T cells from peripheral blood mononuclear cells, sampled in the second trimester of pregnancy. The TCR originated in a female donor with multiple sclerosis, enrolled in a pregnancy study. The CDR3 region is CASSVGAAESYEQYF. CDR3 sequence (DNA): TGTGCCAGCAGCGTAGGTGCTGCGGAGAGCTACGAGCAGTACTTC.